Listed below are T cell receptor beta chains from one sample, sequenced in a study of control samples from healthy donors and cancer patients. Sequencing used immunoSEQ multiplex PCR; TCRdb keeps in-frame clones, though not all of them. The table has approximately 100,000 clones, just over 90% seen once; the top ten hold 3.5% to 4.5%. Sequencing was done on a sample of blood. These receptors were taken from a human donor in good health. The donor label of this sample is uncertain. Both conserved end residues are part of each CDR3. The D gene is left open where the match is weak. Some rows mark clone size as missing; the rest say once, few, many or name a class of expanded clone.

abundance: NA
j_gene: TRBJ1-1
len: 11
v_gene: TRBV6-6
d_gene: NA
CDR3nt: TGTGCCAGCAGCGAGGCGGGGGAAGCTTTCTTT
CDR3aa: CASSEAGEAFF

abundance: NA
j_gene: TRBJ1-3
len: 15
v_gene: TRBV6-1
d_gene: NA
CDR3nt: TGTGCCAGCACTGAAGACGCCGGGGGTGGAAACACCATATATTTT
CDR3aa: CASTEDAGGGNTIYF

abundance: NA
j_gene: TRBJ1-1
len: 13
v_gene: TRBV6-5
d_gene: NA
CDR3nt: TGTGCCAGCACCCGGACAGTATACACTGAAGCTTTCTTT
CDR3aa: CASTRTVYTEAFF

abundance: NA
j_gene: TRBJ1-1
len: 15
v_gene: TRBV7-9
d_gene: NA
CDR3nt: TGTGCCAGCAGCTTAGGGAGCCCCTTTAGCACTGAAGCTTTCTTT
CDR3aa: CASSLGSPFSTEAFF

abundance: once
j_gene: TRBJ1-2
len: 14
v_gene: TRBV7-8
d_gene: NA
CDR3nt: TGTGCCAGCAGCTTGACGGAGACTAACTATGGCTACACCTTC
CDR3aa: CASSLTETNYGYTF

abundance: NA
j_gene: TRBJ2-5
len: 14
v_gene: TRBV10-3
d_gene: NA
CDR3nt: TGTGCCATCAGTGAGTCGACTCTGGAAGAGACCCAGTACTTC
CDR3aa: CAISESTLEETQYF

abundance: NA
j_gene: TRBJ1-1
len: 14
v_gene: TRBV19
d_gene: NA
CDR3nt: TGTGCCAGTAACCCCGGAGAGGGGGACACTGAAGCTTTCTTT
CDR3aa: CASNPGEGDTEAFF

abundance: once
j_gene: TRBJ1-1
len: 14
v_gene: TRBV11-2
d_gene: NA
CDR3nt: TGTGCCAGCAACCCAATAGGGGGGCCCACTGAAGCTTTCTTT
CDR3aa: CASNPIGGPTEAFF

abundance: NA
j_gene: TRBJ1-2
len: 12
v_gene: TRBV29-1
d_gene: NA
CDR3nt: TGCAGCGTTGAGATAGCTAACTATGGCTACACCTTC
CDR3aa: CSVEIANYGYTF

abundance: NA
j_gene: TRBJ1-4
len: 15
v_gene: TRBV6-5
d_gene: NA
CDR3nt: TGTGCCAGCGTCGGCAGGTCGGCAACTAATGAAAAACTGTTTTTT
CDR3aa: CASVGRSATNEKLFF

abundance: NA
j_gene: TRBJ1-1
len: 14
v_gene: TRBV7-8
d_gene: TRBD1
CDR3nt: TGTGCCAGCAGCTTAGACAGGGGAAGCGCTGAAGCTTTCTTT
CDR3aa: CASSLDRGSAEAFF

abundance: NA
j_gene: TRBJ2-1
len: 16
v_gene: TRBV4-3
d_gene: TRBD2
CDR3nt: TGCGCCAGCAGCCAGGGGACTAGGGGACGGGACAATGAGCAGTTCTTC
CDR3aa: CASSQGTRGRDNEQFF

abundance: NA
j_gene: TRBJ2-1
len: 15
v_gene: TRBV20-1
d_gene: TRBD2
CDR3nt: TGCAGTGCTAGTAGCGGGGCTAGCTCCTACAATGAGCAGTTCTTC
CDR3aa: CSASSGASSYNEQFF

abundance: NA
j_gene: TRBJ1-4
len: 16
v_gene: TRBV7-9
d_gene: NA
CDR3nt: TGTGCCAGCAGCCGAACACAGAGGGCACTTCTTGAAAAACTGTTTTTT
CDR3aa: CASSRTQRALLEKLFF

abundance: NA
j_gene: TRBJ2-7
len: 14
v_gene: TRBV28
d_gene: NA
CDR3nt: TGTGCCAGCAGTTCGCCCGGACACTTCTACGAGCAGTACTTC
CDR3aa: CASSSPGHFYEQYF

abundance: NA
j_gene: TRBJ2-7
len: 14
v_gene: TRBV6-1
d_gene: NA
CDR3nt: TGTGCCAGCAGTGATCGTCTAGCCCACTACGAGCAGTACTTC
CDR3aa: CASSDRLAHYEQYF

abundance: NA
j_gene: TRBJ2-1
len: 13
v_gene: TRBV9
d_gene: NA
CDR3nt: TGTGCCAGCAGCGTAGGGCCCAACAATGAGCAGTTCTTC
CDR3aa: CASSVGPNNEQFF

abundance: NA
j_gene: TRBJ1-1
len: 16
v_gene: TRBV5-6
d_gene: NA
CDR3nt: TGTGCCAGCAGCTTGGGGCCTCGGCACCAGAACACTGAAGCTTTCTTT
CDR3aa: CASSLGPRHQNTEAFF

abundance: NA
j_gene: TRBJ1-5
len: 15
v_gene: TRBV6-1
d_gene: NA
CDR3nt: TGTGCCAGCAGTGAAGCGGGCAGGGATTGGCAGCCCCAGCATTTT
CDR3aa: CASSEAGRDWQPQHF

abundance: NA
j_gene: TRBJ2-1
len: 14
v_gene: TRBV11-3
d_gene: NA
CDR3nt: TGTGCCAGCAGCTTATTCACGGGTATCAATGAGCAGTTCTTC
CDR3aa: CASSLFTGINEQFF

abundance: NA
j_gene: TRBJ2-7
len: 13
v_gene: TRBV23-1
d_gene: NA
CDR3nt: TGCGCCAGCAGTCGAAGGTCGCCCGGCGAGCAGTACTTC
CDR3aa: CASSRRSPGEQYF

abundance: NA
j_gene: TRBJ1-2
len: 13
v_gene: TRBV10-3
d_gene: TRBD1
CDR3nt: TGTGCCATCGCCGGACAGGGACTGTACGGCTACACCTTC
CDR3aa: CAIAGQGLYGYTF

abundance: once
j_gene: TRBJ1-1
len: 15
v_gene: TRBV27
d_gene: NA
CDR3nt: TGTGCCAGCAGTTTATCGGAGGGGAGTGACACTGAAGCTTTCTTT
CDR3aa: CASSLSEGSDTEAFF

abundance: NA
j_gene: TRBJ2-1
len: 16
v_gene: TRBV5-5
d_gene: NA
CDR3nt: TGTGCCAGCAGCTTGGACCCACCACGCCTTTACAATGAGCAGTTCTTC
CDR3aa: CASSLDPPRLYNEQFF

abundance: NA
j_gene: TRBJ1-2
len: 12
v_gene: TRBV12-3/TRBV12-4
d_gene: NA
CDR3nt: TGTGCCAGCAGTTTGGGGGGGGAGGGCTACACCTTC
CDR3aa: CASSLGGEGYTF

abundance: NA
j_gene: TRBJ2-7
len: 15
v_gene: TRBV19
d_gene: NA
CDR3nt: TGTGCCAGTAGTATAATGGGCAGGGAAAACTACGAGCAGTACTTC
CDR3aa: CASSIMGRENYEQYF

abundance: NA
j_gene: TRBJ2-5
len: 13
v_gene: TRBV10-3
d_gene: NA
CDR3nt: TGTGCCGTCAGAGACCCTATCGGGGAGACCCAGTACTTC
CDR3aa: CAVRDPIGETQYF

abundance: NA
j_gene: TRBJ1-1
len: 13
v_gene: TRBV5-4
d_gene: NA
CDR3nt: TGTGCCAGCAGCTCTACGGAGAACACTGAAGCTTTCTTT
CDR3aa: CASSSTENTEAFF

abundance: NA
j_gene: TRBJ2-3
len: 12
v_gene: TRBV30
d_gene: NA
CDR3nt: TGTGCCTGGAGTCCCAGCGTCGATACGCAGTATTTT
CDR3aa: CAWSPSVDTQYF

abundance: NA
j_gene: TRBJ1-2
len: 17
v_gene: TRBV5-1
d_gene: TRBD1
CDR3nt: TGCGCCAGCAGCTGGGAACCTCCGGGACAGGGGACGTTAGGCTACACCTTC
CDR3aa: CASSWEPPGQGTLGYTF

abundance: NA
j_gene: TRBJ1-4
len: 15
v_gene: TRBV5-5
d_gene: NA
CDR3nt: TGTGCCAGCAGCGACGGACAGACAACTAATGAAAAACTGTTTTTT
CDR3aa: CASSDGQTTNEKLFF

abundance: NA
j_gene: TRBJ2-6
len: 12
v_gene: TRBV3-1/TRBV3-2
d_gene: NA
CDR3nt: TGTGCCAGCGGTTCTGGGGCCAACGTCCTGACTTTC
CDR3aa: CASGSGANVLTF

abundance: NA
j_gene: TRBJ1-6
len: 17
v_gene: TRBV19
d_gene: NA
CDR3nt: TGTGCCAGTAGTATCGAGTACCGAAGCTCCTATAATTCACCCCTCCACTTT
CDR3aa: CASSIEYRSSYNSPLHF

abundance: NA
j_gene: TRBJ2-2
len: 14
v_gene: TRBV3-1/TRBV3-2
d_gene: TRBD1
CDR3nt: TGTGCCAGCCGAGACAGGGCGAACACCGGGGAGCTGTTTTTT
CDR3aa: CASRDRANTGELFF

abundance: NA
j_gene: TRBJ1-5
len: 15
v_gene: TRBV19
d_gene: NA
CDR3nt: TGTGCCAGTAGTATTAACCAGTACGGCAATCAGCCCCAGCATTTT
CDR3aa: CASSINQYGNQPQHF

abundance: NA
j_gene: TRBJ2-3
len: 17
v_gene: TRBV9
d_gene: TRBD2
CDR3nt: TGTGCCAGCAGCACCGCAGCTAGCGGGGGGGGAGGAGATACGCAGTATTTT
CDR3aa: CASSTAASGGGGDTQYF

abundance: NA
j_gene: TRBJ1-2
len: 14
v_gene: TRBV24-1
d_gene: NA
CDR3nt: TGTGCCACCAGTGATGAGGGGCGCGTCTATGGCTACACCTTC
CDR3aa: CATSDEGRVYGYTF

abundance: NA
j_gene: TRBJ1-2
len: 14
v_gene: TRBV15
d_gene: NA
CDR3nt: TGTGCCACCAGCAGAGATTATGCTAACTATGGCTACACCTTC
CDR3aa: CATSRDYANYGYTF

abundance: NA
j_gene: TRBJ2-1
len: 11
v_gene: TRBV24-1
d_gene: NA
CDR3nt: TGTGCCACCAGTCGGGGGAATGAGCAGTTCTTC
CDR3aa: CATSRGNEQFF

abundance: NA
j_gene: TRBJ1-1
len: 13
v_gene: TRBV19
d_gene: NA
CDR3nt: TGTGCCAGTAGCAGACAGGAACTCACTGAAGCTTTCTTT
CDR3aa: CASSRQELTEAFF

abundance: NA
j_gene: TRBJ2-1
len: 18
v_gene: TRBV5-6
d_gene: TRBD2
CDR3nt: TGTGCCAGCAGCTTGGGGGGCTGGCGGGGGTACCTTGGTGGTGAGCAGTTCTTC
CDR3aa: CASSLGGWRGYLGGEQFF

abundance: NA
j_gene: TRBJ2-3
len: 13
v_gene: TRBV24-1
d_gene: NA
CDR3nt: TGTGCCACCAGTGATCCTAATGGAGATACGCAGTATTTT
CDR3aa: CATSDPNGDTQYF

abundance: NA
j_gene: TRBJ2-1
len: 12
v_gene: TRBV7-6
d_gene: NA
CDR3nt: TGTGCCAGCAGGGCAGAAAACAATGAGCAGTTCTTC
CDR3aa: CASRAENNEQFF

abundance: NA
j_gene: TRBJ2-5
len: 18
v_gene: TRBV25-1
d_gene: TRBD2
CDR3nt: TGTGCCAGCAGTGAAGGGACTAGCGGGGGGAGTGAAGGGGAGACCCAGTACTTC
CDR3aa: CASSEGTSGGSEGETQYF

abundance: NA
j_gene: TRBJ1-2
len: 14
v_gene: TRBV25-1
d_gene: NA
CDR3nt: TGTGCCAGCAGTGAGGGCCCGAGCGGCTATGGCTACACCTTC
CDR3aa: CASSEGPSGYGYTF

abundance: NA
j_gene: TRBJ1-2
len: 15
v_gene: TRBV2
d_gene: TRBD1
CDR3nt: TGTGCCAGCCACGGGACAGGAAATGCTAACTATGGCTACACCTTC
CDR3aa: CASHGTGNANYGYTF